This T cell receptor beta chain originates from a study of T cell changes during pregnancy in multiple sclerosis. Assay: immunoSEQ multiplex PCR; the TCRdb copy retains only in-frame clones and omits some. Altogether fewer than 45,000 clones are present, 70% to 90% being singletons, with the ten largest covering under 7.5%. Germline V gene sequence: CDR1 LGHNA, CDR2 YSLEER. CDR3 length: 14 amino acids. V was shortened by 1 base and J by 6 bases, with 10 bases between the two germline ends. The chain uses TRBV4-3 and TRBJ1-5; D call uncertain. This TCR derives from a female donor with multiple sclerosis, enrolled in a pregnancy study. The starting material was CD8+ T cells from peripheral blood mononuclear cells, obtained in the third trimester of pregnancy. CDR3 in DNA: TGCGCCAGCAGCCAAGTTTGGGGAGGTCAGCCCCAGCATTTT. As protein: CASSQVWGGQPQHF.